This paragraph covers one TCR beta chain sequence. Its antigen is not identified. This record comes from a study of T cell responses to AZD1222 COVID-19 vaccine. As for the study in general: Analysis merged second doses at about 4 or about 12 weeks.

There are 19 residues in the CDR3. CDR1 is SGHTA and CDR2 is FQGNSA in the germline V gene. V was clipped by 1 base and J by 1 base; unmatched bases: 11. Some clones are missing from TCRdb's copy, which holds only in-frame ones; the method was immunoSEQ multiplex PCR. The sample has under 150,000 clones, about 90% seen once; the top ten hold approximately 10%. Findings and limits, study-wide: Repertoires were sampled only after the peak T cell response. Nearly half of spike-specific TCRs reportedly target variant regions that are unmutated in the B.1.351 and B.1.1.7 variants. Just a handful of people given AZD1222 tested seropositive at baseline.

Material: peripheral blood, obtained on day 0 of AZD1222 vaccination. The gene calls are TRBV7-2 and TRBJ2-5; 11 bases map to TRBD2. The sequence came from an adult in good health. The CDR3, as DNA: TGTGCCAGCAGCTTAGTGGTCGGGACTAGCGGAGCCCCCCAAGAGACCCAGTACTTC. Protein sequence: CASSLVVGTSGAPQETQYF. The full variable domain, rest sourced from reference TRBV7-2 and TRBJ2-5, is GAGVSQSPSNKVTEKGKDVELRCDPISGHTALYWYRQSLGQGLEFLIYFQGNSAPDKSGLPSDRFSAERTGGSVSTLTIQRTQQEDSAVYLCASSLVVGTSGAPQETQYFGPGTRLLVL.